What follows is one T cell receptor beta chain and its context. This clone was detected only a few times. No cognate antigen has been identified for it. Base qualities are not at hand, and no much larger clone is one base apart. Trimming accounts for 8 bases at V and 7 bases at J, while the number of junction bases matched to no gene is 4. The CDR3 holds 12 amino acids from the cysteine to the phenylalanine. Only the CDR3 DNA stays, 36 bases, in frame from base 1. CDR1 and CDR2, per the germline V gene, are SGHDN and FVKESK. The donors were included in the validation cohort of 130 or so subjects, a group kept apart from the roughly 670-subject first cohort. Library preparation employed the immunoSEQ multiplex PCR assay. For the original study's pipeline: A statistical classification framework was developed to diagnose cytomegalovirus status using the catalog of TCR beta chain sequences. The table was pulled from immuneACCESS by TCRdb, which kept in-frame rearrangements only. Such tables lose some clones; where checked, under half of the loss comes from unresolved V genes, and the rest has no known cause. V and J calls and clone size come straight from that table; D and trimming were deduced from the DNA. Recorded for this sample are roughly 250,000 clones; approximately 86% of them occurred a single time. The ten top clones hold 1.2% of the sample.

This sample is drawn from a study of cytomegalovirus exposure and HLA in healthy donors (dated by TCRdb to about 2017). Study-level background: A later analysis indicated that the 100 to 150 validation repertoires were generated on the platform also employed for the approximately 670 repertoires of the first cohort. To predict cytomegalovirus infection status, the study combined high-throughput TCR immunosequencing, statistical association of individual TCRs with disease status, and machine learning. In addition to the first cohort of 666 subjects, a separate validation cohort of 120 different subjects was used. The study aimed to test whether signatures of past pathogen exposure could be identified by cataloging public T cell receptors. Beyond this particular receptor, the publication reports: Most TCR sequences were observed very rarely across donors, whereas some public TCRs were present in many individuals. In a later analysis, TCRs clustered in the first cohort were found to also tend to co-occur in the roughly 110 validation repertoires, with approximately 94% of cluster scores above 0. In vitro tests confirmed that three of the cytomegalovirus-associated TCR beta chains recognize cytomegalovirus antigens. The study gave a list of 150 to 200 TCR beta chains associated with cytomegalovirus. The classifier was reported to diagnose cytomegalovirus status with high specificity and sensitivity in both the original cohort and the validation cohort. The authors suggested that the approach could potentially be generalized to other disease states and immunological phenotypes. The validation cohort had no HLA typing available for a later analysis, so co-occurrence within that cohort was assessed over all 120 or so repertoires.

The origin of this receptor is a woman under 40 in good health and CMV-seropositive. In this chain, TRBV14 is recombined with TRBJ2-5, with 10 junctional bases fitting TRBD2. The specimen sequenced was PBMCs. The DNA sequence is TGTGCCAGCCTAGCGGGAGAGGGGACCCAGTACTTC. It codes for CASLAGEGTQYF.